Following are 17 T cell receptor beta chains from one sample sequenced in a study of shared clonotypes between healthy human individuals. Data came from immunoSEQ multiplex PCR; TCRdb stores just in-frame clones and leaves some out. Of 650,000 to 700,000 clones in the sample, less than 95% were seen once. Material for sequencing was memory CD8+ T cells from PBMCs. Indicated subset: CD45RO+ cells pooled with CCR7-negative TemRA cells. These receptors were collected from a man aged 18 to 30 in good health. Some clones in this sample may be carry-over from other donors' samples.

J is TRBJ1-4 and V is TRBV7-9, with D unresolved. Trimming shortened V by 4 bases and J by 0 bases, and 12 bases separated the two germline ends. Germline-derived CDR1 and CDR2 are SEHNR and FQNEAQ (reference sequence). This CDR3 spans 16 amino acids. The CDR3 region has the DNA TGTGCCAGCAGCTCCCCGGTGGGTGCAACTAATGAAAAACTGTTTTTT. Its protein product is CASSSPVGATNEKLFF.

The V gene is TRBV27, the J gene TRBJ1-1; possibly TRBD1 for D (6 bases). Germline V lookup: CDR1 MNHEY, CDR2 SMNVEV (reference sequence). V gave up 0 bases and J gave up 3 bases, with 11 bases separating them. The CDR3 consists of 15 residues. The CDR3 coding sequence is TGTGCCAGCAGTTTATCGTGGGGGGGCTACACTGAAGCTTTCTTT. It encodes CASSLSWGGYTEAFF.

The genes are TRBV9 and TRBJ1-2, with TRBD1 matching 7 bases. Trimming cost V 3 bases and J 8 bases; bases outside gene matches: 10. Germline V gives CDR1 SGDLS, CDR2 YYNGEE. This CDR3 has 14 amino acids. The CDR3 reads CASSASRGPQGYTF. The CDR3 DNA is TGTGCCAGCAGCGCTAGTAGGGGGCCTCAGGGCTACACCTTC.

This chain uses TRBV7-9 with TRBJ1-2; D remains unclear. CDR1 is SEHNR, CDR2 FQNEAQ, per germline (reference sequence). V was cut by 1 base and J by 5 bases, with 5 bases left in between. There are 12 residues in the CDR3. CDR3 loop: CASSLGPYGYTF. The DNA for the CDR3 is TGTGCCAGCAGCTTAGGACCTTATGGCTACACCTTC. Complete variable domain (other parts from reference TRBV7-9 and TRBJ1-2): DTGVSQNPRHKITKRGQNVTFRCDPISEHNRLYWYRQTLGQGPEFLTYFQNEAQLEKSRLLSDRFSAERPKGSFSTLEIQRTEQGDSAMYLCASSLGPYGYTFGSGTRLTVV.

The rearrangement uses TRBV4-1 and TRBJ2-7; 10 bases are shared with TRBD1. Trimming at V came to 1 base and at J to 4 bases, leaving 4 bases not matched to a gene. The CDR3 totals 15 residues. Germline-derived CDR1 and CDR2 are MGHRA and YSYEKL. CDR3 in DNA: TGCGCCAGCAGCCAAGCCCGGACAGGGGGTTACGAGCAGTACTTC. Its protein is CASSQARTGGYEQYF.

J is TRBJ2-7 and V is TRBV28, with D hard to call. Germline CDR1 reads MDHEN; CDR2 reads SYDVKM. Trimming cost V 7 bases and J 2 bases, with 15 bases left between them. The CDR3 contains 14 residues. The CDR3 bases are TGTGCCAGCACCCCAATCGACGGTACCTACGAGCAGTACTTC. Its translation is CASTPIDGTYEQYF. The complete variable domain, with remaining parts taken from reference TRBV28 and TRBJ2-7, reads DVKVTQSSRYLVKRTGEKVFLECVQDMDHENMFWYRQDPGLGLRLIYFSYDVKMKEKGDIPEGYSVSREKKERFSLILESASTNQTSMYLCASTPIDGTYEQYFGPGTRLTVT.

The chain links TRBV6-1 to TRBJ1-5; the D is unclear. The CDR3 is 15 amino acids. The V gene's germline CDR1 is MNHNS and CDR2 SASEGT. Trimming removed 10 bases at V and 0 bases at J, with 16 bases between. CDR3 amino acids: CATGLTKDSNQPQHF. For the CDR3, the DNA is TGTGCCACCGGGCTCACAAAAGATAGCAATCAGCCCCAGCATTTT.

The genes are TRBV7-9 and TRBJ2-7, with D perhaps given as TRBD1 or TRBD2 (5 bases each). Trimming cost V 5 bases and J 2 bases, with 13 bases left between them. The CDR3 is 14 amino acids. Germline-derived CDR1 and CDR2 are SEHNR and FQNEAQ (reference sequence). The CDR3 DNA is TGTGCCAGCAGCCGCCGGGACGGAGCCTACGAGCAGTACTTC. The encoded protein is CASSRRDGAYEQYF.

This clone was seen only a few times. The chain links TRBV2 to TRBJ1-4; 10 bases align to TRBD1. The germline V gene has CDR1 SNHLY and CDR2 FYNNEI. This CDR3 has 16 amino acids. With 4 bases clipped from V and 7 bases from J, the junction kept 9 bases outside the gene matches. CDR3 bases: TGTGCCAGCAGTGCCCCACGGACAGGGGGTGTTGAAAAACTGTTTTTT. It specifies CASSAPRTGGVEKLFF. The variable domain in full, completed from reference TRBV2 and TRBJ1-4, reads EPEVTQTPSHQVTQMGQEVILRCVPISNHLYFYWYRQILGQKVEFLVSFYNNEISEKSEIFDDQFSVERPDGSNFTLKIRSTKLEDSAMYFCASSAPRTGGVEKLFFGSGTQLSVL.

The chain carries TRBV19 and TRBJ1-1, with a possible D match to TRBD1 (5 bases). The CDR3 loop spans 15 amino acids. Trimming took off 7 bases at V and 4 bases at J, with 19 bases between the two ends. Germline loops: CDR1 LNHDA, CDR2 SQIVND (reference sequence). CDR3 sequence (DNA): TGTGCCAGTACCAGGACCCGATTTGGGGGCACTGAAGCTTTCTTT. Its protein is CASTRTRFGGTEAFF. The full variable domain, with the rest looked up from reference TRBV19 and TRBJ1-1, is DGGITQSPKYLFRKEGQNVTLSCEQNLNHDAMYWYRQDPGQGLRLIYYSQIVNDFQKGDIAEGYSVSREKKESFPLTVTSAQKNPTAFYLCASTRTRFGGTEAFFGQGTRLTVV.

The V call is TRBV11-2, the J call TRBJ2-1, with 12 bases aligning to TRBD2. CDR3 length equals 19 residues. After removal of 4 bases from V and 1 base from J, the junction contained 11 bases not matched to a gene. Germline V gives CDR1 SGHAT, CDR2 FQNNGV. This CDR3 is CASSSREATSGRSYNEQFF. In nucleotides, the CDR3 is TGTGCCAGCAGCTCGAGAGAAGCGACTAGCGGGAGATCCTACAATGAGCAGTTCTTC.

The V call is TRBV10-3, the J call TRBJ2-2; 11 bases are a match to TRBD2. V was pared by 4 bases and J by 1 base, with 5 bases of the junction left unmatched. The germline gives CDR1 ENHRY, CDR2 SYGVKD. This CDR3 has 17 residues. As DNA, the CDR3 is TGTGCCATCAGTGCCCTTAGCGGGAGGGTGAACACCGGGGAGCTGTTTTTT. Its protein product is CAISALSGRVNTGELFF.

V usage is TRBV27 and J usage is TRBJ2-7; 7 bases line up with TRBD2. The CDR3 runs 17 residues. Germline CDR1 reads MNHEY; CDR2 reads SMNVEV (reference sequence). The J segment lost 0 bases and the V segment lost 6 bases, leaving 14 bases of the junction unmatched. In DNA form, the CDR3 reads TGTGCCAGCAGCTCGGGGGAGGGTGTCTGGTCCTCCTACGAGCAGTACTTC. Protein product: CASSSGEGVWSSYEQYF.

This clone came up once. The genes are TRBV4-1 and TRBJ1-4; D is perhaps TRBD1 (6 bases). The germline CDR1 and CDR2 sequences are MGHRA and YSYEKL. CDR3 size: 18 residues. V dropped 1 base and J dropped 3 bases, with 18 bases sitting between them. This chain's CDR3 is CASSQGPGAPLPNEKLFF. The CDR3 DNA is TGCGCCAGCAGCCAAGGTCCAGGGGCCCCCCTTCCTAATGAAAAACTGTTTTTT.

The J gene is TRBJ1-4, the V gene TRBV27, with a tentative D call TRBD1 (6 bases). Between the trimmed V and J ends, which lost 6 bases and 4 bases, there was a span of 12 bases. CDR3 length: 14 amino acids. Germline lookup yields CDR1 MNHEY and CDR2 SMNVEV (reference sequence). The CDR3 bases are TGTGCCAGCAGAATGACAGGATATAATGAAAAACTGTTTTTT. Translating gives CASRMTGYNEKLFF.

Here the CDR3 DNA reads TGTGCCACCAGCAGAGGAGCAGGGATAGATGAAAAACTGTTTTTT. Translation: CATSRGAGIDEKLFF. This chain links TRBV15 with TRBJ1-4; tentative D call: TRBD1 (5 bases). CDR3 length: 15 residues. With 1 base removed from V and 6 bases from J, the gap between germline ends came to 12 bases. CDR1 and CDR2 from the germline V gene are LNHNV and YYDKDF (reference sequence).

V is TRBV5-1 and J is TRBJ2-7; D could derive from TRBD1 or TRBD2 (5 bases each). Germline-derived CDR1 and CDR2 are SGHRS and YFSETQ. Trimming took 4 bases from V and 2 from J, leaving 13 bases between them. The CDR3 contains 14 residues. The CDR3 protein is CASSLGAHPYEQYF. DNA of the CDR3: TGCGCCAGCAGCCTCGGGGCTCACCCCTACGAGCAGTACTTC. The full variable domain, completed using reference TRBV5-1 and TRBJ2-7, is KAGVTQTPRYLIKTRGQQVTLSCSPISGHRSVSWYQQTPGQGLQFLFEYFSETQRNKGNFPGRFSGRQFSNSRSEMNVSTLELGDSALYLCASSLGAHPYEQYFGPGTRLTVT.